The clone carrying this T cell receptor beta chain came up a few times. The antigen is unknown. The germline and genes are mouse ones. The read terminates 1 residue ahead of where the CDR3 ends, so the germline J gene completes it. V was pared by 6 bases and J by 6 bases, with 7 bases of the junction left unmatched. The CDR3 consists of 13 residues. Germline V gives CDR1 KGHPV, CDR2 FQNQEV (reference sequence). The time point was: mouse harvest day 7 after allogeneic transplant. The graft held 10^6 splenic CD5+ T cells and 10^7 T-cell-depleted bone marrow cells. Tissues came from B6→BALB/c major-mismatch GVHD mice at day 7 or 14. The sample originates from a study of tissue T cells after allogeneic stem cell transplantation. Whole-study results and caveats: Within patients, tissue anatomy strongly shaped TCR repertoire composition. The patient cohort was small and clinically heterogeneous, with limited sampling depth. Few T cell clones were shared across patients, but motif clusters showed tissue-specific shared signatures.

The assay was immunoSEQ multiplex PCR, and TCRdb's table has in-frame clones only and misses some. Among roughly 8,900 clones listed, roughly 45% were seen once. The genes are TRBV26 and TRBJ1-2; TRBD1 aligns across 7 bases. The sequence came from a female BALB/c mouse given C57BL/6 T cells with graft-versus-host disease after an allogeneic hematopoietic cell transplant. Sequences were obtained from gut tissue. The CDR3 sequence: CASSLTGRADYTF. The part of the CDR3 DNA that was read is TGTGCCAGCAGCCTGACAGGGAGGGCCGACTACACC.